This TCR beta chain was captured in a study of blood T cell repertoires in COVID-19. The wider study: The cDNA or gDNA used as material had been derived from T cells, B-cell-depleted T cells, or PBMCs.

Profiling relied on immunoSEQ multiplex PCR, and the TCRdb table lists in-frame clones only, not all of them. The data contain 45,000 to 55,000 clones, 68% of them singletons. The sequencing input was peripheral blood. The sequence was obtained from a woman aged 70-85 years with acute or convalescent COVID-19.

CDR3 coding DNA: TGCGCCAGCAGCTTGGCTGGGGGGGTAATCACAGATACGCAGTATTTT. This sequence encodes CASSLAGGVITDTQYF. This chain joins TRBV5-1 and TRBJ2-3; 7 nucleotides agree with TRBD2. The CDR3 is made up of 16 amino acids. After removal of 0 bases from V and 2 bases from J, the junction contained 6 bases not matched to a gene. In germline, CDR1 is SGHRS, CDR2 YFSETQ.